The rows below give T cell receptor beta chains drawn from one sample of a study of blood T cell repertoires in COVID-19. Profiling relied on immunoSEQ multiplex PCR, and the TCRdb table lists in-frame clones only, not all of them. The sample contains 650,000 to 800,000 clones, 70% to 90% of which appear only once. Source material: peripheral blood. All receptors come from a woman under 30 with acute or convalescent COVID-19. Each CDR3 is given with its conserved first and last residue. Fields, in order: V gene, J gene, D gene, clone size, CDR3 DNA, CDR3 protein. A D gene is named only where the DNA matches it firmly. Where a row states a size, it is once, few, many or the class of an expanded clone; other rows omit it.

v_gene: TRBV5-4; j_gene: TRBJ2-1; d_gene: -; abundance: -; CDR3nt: TGTGCCAGCAGCTTTGGACACATCAATGAGCAGTTCTTC; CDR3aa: CASSFGHINEQFF
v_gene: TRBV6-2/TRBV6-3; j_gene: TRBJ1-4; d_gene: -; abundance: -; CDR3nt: TGTGCCAGCAGTTACTCGATAAGGGGCCGAGATGAAAAACTGTTTTTT; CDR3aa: CASSYSIRGRDEKLFF
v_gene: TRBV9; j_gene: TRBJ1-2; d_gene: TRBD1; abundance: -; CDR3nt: TGTGCCAGCAGCGCCTCACGAACAGGGGCTGGCTTCAACTATGGCTACACCTTC; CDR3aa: CASSASRTGAGFNYGYTF
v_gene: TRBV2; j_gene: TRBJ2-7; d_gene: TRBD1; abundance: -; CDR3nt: TGTGCCAGCGGCTCCGGGACAGGGGCCTACGAGCAGTACTTC; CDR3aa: CASGSGTGAYEQYF
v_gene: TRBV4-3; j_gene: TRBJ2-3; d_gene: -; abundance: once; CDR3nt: TGCGCCAGCAGCCAAGATTCGGGATCCCCAGATACGCAGTATTTT; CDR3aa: CASSQDSGSPDTQYF
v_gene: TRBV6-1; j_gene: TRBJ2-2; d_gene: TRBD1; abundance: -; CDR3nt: TGTGCCAGCAGTGATGCTAGAGGGACAGGGGGCTTCGCGAACACCGGGGAGCTGTTTTTT; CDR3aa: CASSDARGTGGFANTGELFF
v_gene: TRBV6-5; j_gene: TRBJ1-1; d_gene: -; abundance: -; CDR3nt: TGTGCCAGCAGTTACACCGGGGGATTCGAGTGGGAAGCTTTCTTT; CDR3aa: CASSYTGGFEWEAFF
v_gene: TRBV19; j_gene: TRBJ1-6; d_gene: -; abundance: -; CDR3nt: TGTGCCAGTACCCCTGGACAGAACTCCTATAATTCACCCCTCCACTTT; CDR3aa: CASTPGQNSYNSPLHF
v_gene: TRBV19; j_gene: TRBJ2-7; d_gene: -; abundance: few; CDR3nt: TGTGCCAGTAGTATGCCGACTTCCTACGAGCAGTACTTC; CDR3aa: CASSMPTSYEQYF
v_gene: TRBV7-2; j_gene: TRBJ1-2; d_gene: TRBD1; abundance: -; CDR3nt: TGTGCCAGCAGCTCGACGAGACCGGGACAGGGACTTAACTATGGCTACACCTTC; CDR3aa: CASSSTRPGQGLNYGYTF
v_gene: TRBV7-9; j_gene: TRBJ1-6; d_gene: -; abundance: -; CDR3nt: TGTGCCAGCAGCGTAACCGGGACAAGCTATAATTCACCCCTCCACTTT; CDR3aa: CASSVTGTSYNSPLHF
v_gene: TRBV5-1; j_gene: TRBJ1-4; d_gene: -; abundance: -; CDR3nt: TGCGCCAGCAGCCAACGGGGGGGCTATAATGAAAAACTGTTTTTT; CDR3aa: CASSQRGGYNEKLFF
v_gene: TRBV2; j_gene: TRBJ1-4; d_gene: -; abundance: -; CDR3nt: TGTGCCAGCAGTCGGGGGGCTAATGAAAAACTGTTTTTT; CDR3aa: CASSRGANEKLFF
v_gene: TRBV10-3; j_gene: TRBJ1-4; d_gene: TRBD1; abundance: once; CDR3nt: TGTGCCATCAGCCGGGACAGGGGGCAGGGAGGACTGTTTTTT; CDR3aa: CAISRDRGQGGLFF
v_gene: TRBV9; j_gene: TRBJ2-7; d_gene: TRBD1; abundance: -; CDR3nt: TGTGCCAGCAGCGGGGGACAGCCCTCCTACGAGCAGTACTTC; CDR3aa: CASSGGQPSYEQYF
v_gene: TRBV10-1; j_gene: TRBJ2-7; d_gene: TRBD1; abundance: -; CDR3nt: TGCGCCAGCAGTGATTACGTCCGGACAGGGTCTACCTACGAGCAGTACTTC; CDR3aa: CASSDYVRTGSTYEQYF
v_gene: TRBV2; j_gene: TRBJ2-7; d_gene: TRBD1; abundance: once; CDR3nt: TGTGCCAGCTTTACCGGGACAGGGGGCGGCGAGCAGTACTTC; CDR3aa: CASFTGTGGGEQYF
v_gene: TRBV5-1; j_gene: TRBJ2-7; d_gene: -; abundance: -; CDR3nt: TGCGCCAGCAGCTTGGCGGCAGGGGCAACTCCGGGGTACGAGCAGTACTTC; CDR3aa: CASSLAAGATPGYEQYF
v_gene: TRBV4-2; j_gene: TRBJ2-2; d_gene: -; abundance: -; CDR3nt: TGTGCCAGCAGCCAAAGAACAGGGAACACCGGGGAGCTGTTTTTT; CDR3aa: CASSQRTGNTGELFF
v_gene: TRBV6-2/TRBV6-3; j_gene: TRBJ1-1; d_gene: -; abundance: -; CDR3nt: TGTGCCAGCAGTTACTCGTATACGCGTGCAGGGCTTATGAACACTGAAGCTTTCTTT; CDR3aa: CASSYSYTRAGLMNTEAFF
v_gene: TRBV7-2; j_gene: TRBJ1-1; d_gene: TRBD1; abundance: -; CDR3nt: TGTGCCAGCAGCCCCGGGCGGGGACAGGGGGCGCGTAGTCGCCGTGAAGCTTTCTTT; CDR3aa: CASSPGRGQGARSRREAFF
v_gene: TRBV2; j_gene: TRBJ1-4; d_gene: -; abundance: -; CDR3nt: TGTGCCAGCATCTTCGGGGGGGGGAGTGAAAAACTGTTTTTT; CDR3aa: CASIFGGGSEKLFF
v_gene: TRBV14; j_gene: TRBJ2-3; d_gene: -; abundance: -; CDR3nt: TGTGCCAGCAGCCAAGCAATGAAGGGGAATACGCAGTATTTT; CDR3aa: CASSQAMKGNTQYF
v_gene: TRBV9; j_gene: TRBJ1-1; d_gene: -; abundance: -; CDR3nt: TGTGCCAGCAGCGTAGCTAGCCTAACTGAAGCTTTCTTT; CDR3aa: CASSVASLTEAFF